These 14 T cell receptor beta chains originate from one sample sequenced in a study of tissue T cells after allogeneic stem cell transplantation. Enrolled prospectively were adult allogeneic hematopoietic cell transplant recipients whose graft-versus-host disease was steroid-refractory. The protocol was immunoSEQ multiplex PCR, while the TCRdb copy is restricted to in-frame clones and leaves out a portion. The sample has several thousand clones, approximately 79% seen once. Source: left colon tissue, taken at autopsy. The receptor source for this set is a male patient at least 60 years old with steroid-refractory graft-versus-host disease after an allogeneic stem cell transplant. Some T cells may be graft donor cells.

J is TRBJ1-6 and V is TRBV30, with D perhaps TRBD1 (6 bases). Germline V gene data show CDR1 as GTSNPN and CDR2 as SVGIG (reference sequence). The CDR3 contains 15 residues. V was pared by 1 base and J by 4 bases, with 11 bases between. In DNA form, the CDR3 reads TGTGCCTGGAGTGGGCGGACAGCTTATAATTCACCCCTCCACTTT. Translated, it gives CAWSGRTAYNSPLHF.

The chain recombines TRBV28 with TRBJ1-2, with 9 bases aligning to TRBD1. The CDR3 is made up of 16 amino acids. Looked up from germline, CDR1 is MDHEN and CDR2 is SYDVKM. Trimming cost V 4 bases and J 8 bases; bases outside gene matches: 14. CDR3 sequence (DNA): TGTGCCAGCAGTTCGCTACCTGACAGGGGGACGATCGGCTACACCTTC. Protein product: CASSSLPDRGTIGYTF.

The V call is TRBV18, the J call TRBJ1-3, with 7 bases aligning to TRBD1. With V trimmed by 8 bases and J by 0 bases, 4 bases remained unmatched. The CDR3 has 14 residues. CDR1 is KGHSH and CDR2 is LQKENI in the germline V gene. CDR3 nucleotides: TGTGCCAGCGGGACAGCTTTCTCTGGAAACACCATATATTTT. The encoded protein is CASGTAFSGNTIYF.

As regards this clone: The same CDR3 also results from other DNA sequences found in this sample. This chain uses TRBV5-1 with TRBJ2-2; TRBD2 is a possible D gene (6 bases). Trimming cost V 0 bases and J 0 bases, with 9 bases left between them. The germline CDR1 and CDR2 sequences are SGHRS and YFSETQ. The CDR3 extends over 16 amino acids. The CDR3 nucleotides read TGCGCCAGCAGCTTGGACGGGGGACCGAACACCGGGGAGCTGTTTTTT. Encoded protein: CASSLDGGPNTGELFF.

This chain connects TRBV19 to TRBJ1-5; D is undetermined. Germline V gene lookup returns CDR1 LNHDA and CDR2 SQIVND (reference sequence). This CDR3 spans 15 amino acids. V lost 1 base to trimming and J lost 3 bases, with 10 bases between them. CDR3 in DNA: TGTGCCAGTAGTATAGTAGGACTTATCAATCAGCCCCAGCATTTT. Protein sequence: CASSIVGLINQPQHF.

This clone is a singleton in its sample. The chain is built from TRBV28 and TRBJ1-4; tentatively, D is TRBD1 (6 bases). V lost 4 bases and J lost 8, with 20 bases in between. Per the germline V gene, CDR1 is MDHEN and CDR2 is SYDVKM. This CDR3 region has 16 residues. The CDR3 region has the DNA TGTGCCAGCAGTTCCCTGGGGGGCGAAAAGGACGAAAAACTGTTTTTT. It yields the protein CASSSLGGEKDEKLFF. The full variable domain, completed using reference TRBV28 and TRBJ1-4, is DVKVTQSSRYLVKRTGEKVFLECVQDMDHENMFWYRQDPGLGLRLIYFSYDVKMKEKGDIPEGYSVSREKKERFSLILESASTNQTSMYLCASSSLGGEKDEKLFFGSGTQLSVL.

The J gene is TRBJ1-1, the V gene TRBV19; D is perhaps TRBD1 (5 bases). The CDR3 length is 13 residues. V dropped 5 bases and J dropped 7 bases, with 14 bases sitting between them. Germline values: CDR1 LNHDA, CDR2 SQIVND (reference sequence). The CDR3 is CASSSAGNGEAFF. CDR3 nucleotide sequence: TGTGCCAGTAGTTCAGCAGGGAACGGTGAAGCTTTCTTT.

V and J are TRBV19 and TRBJ1-2; D remains ambiguous. The CDR3 covers 15 residues. The germline V gene encodes CDR1 LNHDA and CDR2 SQIVND (reference sequence). V was cut by 3 bases and J by 5 bases, with 16 bases left in between. CDR3 residues: CASSMMQSPTYGYTF. DNA of the CDR3: TGTGCCAGTAGTATGATGCAGTCTCCCACTTATGGCTACACCTTC.

The V gene is TRBV5-6, the J gene TRBJ2-7; no clear D gene. The CDR3 runs 11 residues. Germline assignment: CDR1 SGHDT and CDR2 YYEEEE. V dropped 2 bases and J dropped 6 bases, with 6 bases sitting between them. CDR3 amino acids: CASSFAGEQYF. CDR3 DNA: TGTGCCAGCAGCTTCGCCGGCGAGCAGTACTTC.

The sample holds one count of this clone. The genes are TRBV6-5 and TRBJ2-1, with 9 positions matching TRBD2. CDR1 MNHEY and CDR2 SVGAGI come from the germline V gene. CDR3 length equals 14 residues. The V segment lost 6 bases and the J segment 2 bases; nucleotides outside the gene matches: 2. Here the CDR3 DNA reads TGTGCCAGCAGAGAGCGGGGGGCCTACAATGAGCAGTTCTTC. Protein: CASRERGAYNEQFF.

The V and J genes are TRBV20-1 and TRBJ1-2, with a possible D match to TRBD1 (5 bases). CDR3 length equals 14 residues. The ends were cut back, 3 bases at V and 6 bases at J, with 17 bases in the middle. Germline V gene data show CDR1 as DFQATT and CDR2 as SNEGSKA (reference sequence). Here the CDR3 reads CSASRLFRDHGYTF. For the CDR3, the DNA is TGCAGTGCTAGTAGGTTGTTTCGGGACCATGGCTACACCTTC.

The chain recombines TRBV30 with TRBJ1-2, with 7 bases identical to TRBD1. J gave up 9 bases and V 8 bases, and 15 bases lay outside the gene matches. CDR3 length: 13 residues. The V gene's germline CDR1 is GTSNPN and CDR2 SVGIG (reference sequence). CDR3: CAPRDRDLHCYTF. CDR3 bases: TGTGCCCCTAGGGACAGAGATTTGCATTGCTACACCTTC.

The chain couples TRBV28 to TRBJ2-5; D gene unclear. CDR1 MDHEN and CDR2 SYDVKM come from the germline V gene. The CDR3 loop spans 13 amino acids. With 4 bases removed from V and 2 bases from J, the gap between germline ends came to 8 bases. This CDR3 is CASSSQVQETQYF. The CDR3 nucleotides are TGTGCCAGCAGTTCGCAAGTACAAGAGACCCAGTACTTC.

This clone was seen a few times. This chain connects TRBV5-5 to TRBJ2-3, with D perhaps TRBD1 (6 bases). Trimming cost V 4 bases and J 2 bases, with 14 bases left between them. The CDR3 has 15 amino acids. Germline CDR1 and CDR2: SGHKS and YYEKEE (reference sequence). The CDR3 sequence: CASSSTGNPTDTQYF. For the CDR3, the DNA is TGTGCCAGCAGCAGTACAGGGAACCCCACAGATACGCAGTATTTT. The full variable domain, with the rest looked up from reference TRBV5-5 and TRBJ2-3, is DAGVTQSPTHLIKTRGQQVTLRCSPISGHKSVSWYQQVLGQGPQFIFQYYEKEERGRGNFPDRFSARQFPNYSSELNVNALLLGDSALYLCASSSTGNPTDTQYFGPGTRLTVL.